The clone carrying this TCR beta chain turned up a few times. The data stem from a study of blood T cell repertoires in COVID-19. Whole-study context: PBMCs, B-cell-depleted T cells, or T cells provided the cDNA or gDNA that made up the material.

This CDR3 is built from 14 residues. Trimming pared 0 bases from V and 5 bases from J, leaving 6 bases between. CDR1 and CDR2 (germline): SGHRS, YFSETQ. Assay used: immunoSEQ multiplex PCR; TCRdb lists only in-frame clones, some missing. The sample has about 200,000 clones, 70% to 90% seen once; the top ten hold 0.95%. Sequenced: peripheral blood. The rearrangement joins TRBV5-1 to TRBJ1-6; weak D call: TRBD1 (5 bases). The clonotype comes from a man aged 60 to 75 with COVID-19, enrolled during active disease. The CDR3 DNA reads TGCGCCAGCAGCTTGGAGGGGAATAATTCACCCCTCCACTTT. It encodes CASSLEGNNSPLHF.